The 22 T cell receptor beta chains below all came from one sample that was sequenced in a study of cytomegalovirus exposure and HLA in healthy donors. The PCR used 60 Vbeta and 13 Jbeta primers. Clones were read by immunoSEQ multiplex PCR, and TCRdb kept only the in-frame ones, dropping some. The sample yields about 97,000 clones, 75% to 85% seen once. The sequenced material came from PBMCs. Every receptor here comes from a male donor in good health and CMV-seropositive.

The chain employs TRBV7-3 and TRBJ2-1; 7 nucleotides match TRBD2. The V gene end was trimmed by 2 bases and the J gene end by 4 bases; junction bases not matched to a gene: 8. Germline V gene sequence: CDR1 SGHTA, CDR2 FQGTGA. The CDR3 runs to 16 residues. CDR3 sequence reads: CASSLESGVGYNEQFF. DNA of the CDR3: TGTGCCAGCAGCTTAGAAAGCGGGGTAGGGTACAATGAGCAGTTCTTC.

This clone was detected only once. This rearrangement joins TRBV14 to TRBJ1-6, with D possibly being TRBD1 (6 bases). Looked up from germline, CDR1 is SGHDN and CDR2 is FVKESK. This CDR3 region has 17 residues. V lost 1 base and J 2 bases, leaving 12 bases between the germline ends. As DNA, the CDR3 is TGTGCCAGCAGCCAAGGTTGGGACACTCCCTATAATTCACCCCTCCACTTT. Its protein is CASSQGWDTPYNSPLHF.

This clone was counted once. This chain connects TRBV4-1 to TRBJ1-4, with TRBD1 as a possible D gene (6 bases). The CDR3 covers 15 residues. The germline gives CDR1 MGHRA, CDR2 YSYEKL. V lost 4 bases and J lost 8, with 17 bases in between. CDR3 amino acids: CASSRARQVQEKLFF. In nucleotides, the CDR3 is TGCGCCAGCAGCCGAGCCCGACAGGTCCAGGAAAAACTGTTTTTT.

This chain connects TRBV7-3 to TRBJ1-6; 10 bases are shared with TRBD1. V was clipped by 4 bases and J by 9 bases; unmatched bases: 6. The CDR3 length is 15 residues. Germline V gene sequence: CDR1 SGHTA, CDR2 FQGTGA. The CDR3 protein is CASSSTGGSVSPLHF. The CDR3 nucleotides read TGTGCCAGCAGCTCGACAGGGGGCTCTGTTTCACCCCTCCACTTT. The full variable domain, with the rest looked up from reference TRBV7-3 and TRBJ1-6, is GAGVSQTPSNKVTEKGKYVELRCDPISGHTALYWYRQSLGQGPEFLIYFQGTGAADDSGLPNDRFFAVRPEGSVSTLKIQRTERGDSAVYLCASSSTGGSVSPLHFGNGTRLTVT.

The rearrangement joins TRBV30 to TRBJ1-1; D gene uncertain. Trimming pared 4 bases from V and 1 base from J, leaving 10 bases between. The CDR3 loop spans 13 amino acids. Per the germline V gene, CDR1 is GTSNPN and CDR2 is SVGIG (reference sequence). The CDR3 is CAWTAGRNTEAFF. CDR3 nucleotide sequence: TGTGCCTGGACCGCGGGGAGGAACACTGAAGCTTTCTTT.

As to this clone: Other nucleotide sequences from this sample produce the same CDR3. The chain couples TRBV5-1 to TRBJ2-3, with a tentative D call TRBD2 (5 bases). CDR3 size: 15 residues. Germline V gene lookup returns CDR1 SGHRS and CDR2 YFSETQ. V lost 1 base and J 0 bases, leaving 9 bases between the germline ends. The DNA of the CDR3 is TGCGCCAGCAGCTTGCGGGGAACTAGCACAGATACGCAGTATTTT. Translating gives CASSLRGTSTDTQYF.

The chain joins TRBV6-1 to TRBJ2-3, with 8 bases fitting TRBD1. CDR3 length: 15 amino acids. J gave up 0 bases and V 3 bases, and 2 bases lay outside the gene matches. Per germline, CDR1 MNHNS and CDR2 SASEGT. CDR3 DNA: TGTGCCAGCAGTGACGGACAGGGCAGCACAGATACGCAGTATTTT. Encoded protein: CASSDGQGSTDTQYF.

The chain recombines TRBV30 with TRBJ1-4; D is unresolved. The V gene's germline CDR1 is GTSNPN and CDR2 SVGIG (reference sequence). The CDR3 loop spans 14 amino acids. Trimming stripped 0 bases from V and 6 bases from J, with 11 bases between. The CDR3 coding sequence is TGTGCCTGGAGTGTGAGCAGGACTTATGAAAAACTGTTTTTT. Its translation is CAWSVSRTYEKLFF. The variable domain in full, with the rest retrieved from reference TRBV30 and TRBJ1-4, is SQTIHQWPATLVQPVGSPLSLECTVEGTSNPNLYWYRQAAGRGLQLLFYSVGIGQISSEVPQNLSASRPQDRQFILSSKKLLLSDSGFYLCAWSVSRTYEKLFFGSGTQLSVL.

Here the CDR3 DNA reads TGTGCCAGCTCACCACCCCAGGGGCGGTACGAGCAGTACTTC. Its translation: CASSPPQGRYEQYF. The chain combines TRBV18 with TRBJ2-7; TRBD1 might be the D (6 bases). In germline, CDR1 is KGHSH, CDR2 LQKENI. With 0 bases removed from V and 4 bases from J, the gap between germline ends came to 10 bases. There are 14 residues in the CDR3.

This clone is a singleton in its sample. At one boundary the junction diverges from the germline segment, which might be a read error. V gene TRBV7-7 combines with J gene TRBJ2-3, with TRBD1 as a possible D gene (5 bases). The germline V gene has CDR1 SSHAT and CDR2 FNYEAQ (reference sequence). This CDR3 spans 13 amino acids. CDR3 residues: CASSFWAGDTQYF. The CDR3 nucleotides read TGTGCTAGCAGCTTCTGGGCAGGGGATACGCAGTATTTT. Variable domain in full (rest from reference TRBV7-7 and TRBJ2-3): GAGVSQSPRYKVTKRGQDVTLRCDPISSHATLYWYQQALGQGPEFLTYFNYEAQPDKSGLPSDRFSAERPEGSISTLTIQRTEQRDSAMYRCASSFWAGDTQYFGPGTRLTVL.

The rearrangement links TRBV7-9 to TRBJ2-3; 12 nucleotides agree with TRBD1. With V trimmed by 5 bases and J by 4 bases, 4 bases remained unmatched. Germline V gene lookup returns CDR1 SEHNR and CDR2 FQNEAQ (reference sequence). This CDR3 is 15 amino acids long. The CDR3 DNA is TGTGCCAGCAGCCGGGACAGGGGGCCCCCAGATACGCAGTATTTT. Translated, it gives CASSRDRGPPDTQYF.

The V and J genes are TRBV19 and TRBJ2-2; no firm D call. Per germline, CDR1 LNHDA and CDR2 SQIVND (reference sequence). V was trimmed by 6 bases and J by 2 bases, leaving 7 bases between them. The CDR3 has 13 amino acids. CDR3 protein: CASRKQNTGELFF. The CDR3 DNA sequence: TGTGCCAGTAGGAAACAAAACACCGGGGAGCTGTTTTTT.

The chain is built from TRBV5-1 and TRBJ1-1, with TRBD1 matching over 7 bases. Germline CDR1 reads SGHRS; CDR2 reads YFSETQ. Trimming took 6 bases from V and 1 from J; bases not matched to a gene: 3. This CDR3 contains 13 residues. The CDR3 sequence is CASTGQPNTEAFF. The CDR3 DNA follows: TGCGCCAGCACGGGACAGCCGAACACTGAAGCTTTCTTT.

The genes are TRBV7-9 and TRBJ1-6; maybe TRBD1 (5 bases). The CDR3 runs to 17 residues. Germline CDR1 and CDR2: SEHNR and FQNEAQ (reference sequence). V lost 5 bases to trimming and J lost 0 bases, with 14 bases between them. The DNA of the CDR3 is TGTGCCAGCAGCGACACGGACATTAGCTCCTATAATTCACCCCTCCACTTT. Translated, it gives CASSDTDISSYNSPLHF.

The chain has TRBV5-5 and TRBJ2-2; 9 positions match TRBD1. This CDR3 has 17 residues. From germline, CDR1 is SGHKS and CDR2 YYEKEE (reference sequence). Germline trimming cut 4 bases from V and 3 bases from J; bases unmatched to any gene: 10. CDR3 protein: CASSDPGTGRYTGELFF. The DNA for the CDR3 is TGTGCCAGCAGCGACCCCGGGACAGGGCGATACACCGGGGAGCTGTTTTTT.

V and J are TRBV19 and TRBJ1-2; the D is unclear. Trimming left V 7 bases short and J 0 bases short, with 12 bases between. CDR1 is LNHDA and CDR2 is SQIVND in the germline V gene (reference sequence). The CDR3 has 14 residues. Written as DNA, the CDR3 is TGTGCCAGTACCATGGGCAGTTCTAACTATGGCTACACCTTC. This encodes CASTMGSSNYGYTF.

There are a few counts of this clone. The V and J genes are TRBV6-1 and TRBJ2-1; D gene unclear. V shed 5 bases and J shed 7 bases, with 9 bases lying between them. This CDR3 is 12 amino acids long. The germline gives CDR1 MNHNS, CDR2 SASEGT. The CDR3 loop is CASSLPSNEQFF. The CDR3 DNA reads TGTGCCAGCAGTCTACCTAGTAATGAGCAGTTCTTC.

The chain employs TRBV27 and TRBJ2-6; D is possibly TRBD2 (7 bases). The V gene lost 5 bases and the J gene lost 2 bases, with 16 bases spanning the gap. The CDR3 is 17 amino acids. Germline V gene sequence: CDR1 MNHEY, CDR2 SMNVEV (reference sequence). In DNA form, the CDR3 reads TGTGCCAGCAGTCCGCGGGGGCCGCACCCTGGGGCCAACGTCCTGACTTTC. Translating it yields CASSPRGPHPGANVLTF.

The chain employs TRBV27 and TRBJ1-6; D is possibly TRBD1 (5 bases). Between the trimmed V and J ends, which lost 7 bases and 10 bases, there was a span of 14 bases. In germline, CDR1 is MNHEY, CDR2 SMNVEV (reference sequence). CDR3 length: 13 amino acids. The CDR3 region is CASNDGGVSPLHF. The CDR3 nucleotides are TGTGCCAGCAACGACGGAGGGGTCTCACCCCTCCACTTT.

J is TRBJ2-7 and V is TRBV6-5, with D uncertain. Between the trimmed V and J ends, which lost 6 bases and 1 base, there was a span of 13 bases. This CDR3 contains 14 residues. Germline V lookup: CDR1 MNHEY, CDR2 SVGAGI. CDR3 protein: CASSKGEVSYEQYF. The DNA of the CDR3 is TGTGCCAGCAGCAAAGGTGAGGTATCCTACGAGCAGTACTTC.

This clone came up once. The gene calls are TRBV21-1 and TRBJ2-3; the table assigns TRBD2, which was not confirmed against the DNA. TRBV21-1 is a pseudogene locus. This CDR3 is built from 13 residues. The CDR3 spells CASREEFTDTQYF. CDR3 nucleotides: TGTGCCAGCAGGGAGGAGTTCACAGATACGCAGTATTTT.

This sequence joins TRBV2 and TRBJ2-3; D is uncertain. Trimming removed 4 bases from V and 4 bases from J, with 9 bases in between. The length of the CDR3 is 13 residues. Looked up from germline, CDR1 is SNHLY and CDR2 is FYNNEI. The CDR3 region is CASSVSDPDTQYF. The CDR3 bases are TGTGCCAGCAGTGTGTCAGATCCAGATACGCAGTATTTT.